These 19 T cell receptor beta chains were all obtained from the same sample, sequenced in a study of T cell responses to AZD1222 COVID-19 vaccine. Some clones are missing from TCRdb's copy, which holds only in-frame ones; the method was immunoSEQ multiplex PCR. The table includes approximately 150,000 clones, just under 95% detected once. The material was peripheral blood, obtained on day 0 of AZD1222 vaccination. The receptors were sampled from an adult in good health.

The chain couples TRBV9 to TRBJ2-7, with 11 bases matching TRBD2. This CDR3 is built from 14 residues. Trimming at V came to 2 bases and at J to 7 bases, leaving 5 bases not matched to a gene. CDR1 SGDLS and CDR2 YYNGEE come from the germline V gene. This CDR3 is CASSVTSGMGEQYF. The CDR3 nucleotides are TGTGCCAGCAGCGTGACTAGCGGGATGGGAGAGCAGTACTTC.

The V call is TRBV25-1, the J call TRBJ2-5, with D hard to call. Germline CDR1 MGHDK, CDR2 SYGVNS. Trimming took off 5 bases at V and 1 base at J, with 8 bases between the two ends. The length of the CDR3 is 13 residues. The CDR3 DNA reads as TGTGCCAGCAGTATCGGCCTCCAAGAGACCCAGTACTTC. This sequence encodes CASSIGLQETQYF. The full variable domain, in which reference TRBV25-1 and TRBJ2-5 provide the parts outside the CDR3, is EADIYQTPRYLVIGTGKKITLECSQTMGHDKMYWYQQDPGMELHLIHYSYGVNSTEKGDLSSESTVSRIRTEHFPLTLESARPSHTSQYLCASSIGLQETQYFGPGTRLLVL.

CDR3 protein: CASSAPGTGGWDEQFF. In DNA form, the CDR3 reads TGTGCCAGCAGCGCCCCCGGGACAGGGGGCTGGGATGAGCAGTTCTTC. The rearrangement links TRBV5-5 to TRBJ2-1, with 12 bases identical to TRBD1. Germline loops: CDR1 SGHKS, CDR2 YYEKEE (reference sequence). V lost 4 bases and J lost 8; bases outside the gene matches: 10. This CDR3 spans 16 amino acids.

The chain employs TRBV28 and TRBJ2-7, with D perhaps matching TRBD1 (5 bases). The CDR3 is 15 amino acids. Trimming removed 5 bases from V and 3 bases from J, with 17 bases in between. Germline V gene sequence: CDR1 MDHEN, CDR2 SYDVKM. The CDR3 DNA sequence: TGTGCCAGCAGTCCATGGACGGGCAGGGACTACGAGCAGTACTTC. It is translated as CASSPWTGRDYEQYF.

The chain links TRBV28 to TRBJ1-5, with a possible D match to TRBD1 (5 bases). Germline-derived CDR1 and CDR2 are MDHEN and SYDVKM. V was pared by 6 bases and J by 2 bases, with 5 bases between. CDR3 length: 12 amino acids. CDR3 DNA sequence: TGTGCCAGCAGCAGGGGCAATCAGCCCCAGCATTTT. Protein product: CASSRGNQPQHF.

This clone was observed a few times. This sequence joins TRBV4-1 and TRBJ2-1; no clear D gene. CDR3 length: 15 amino acids. V was shortened by 1 base and J by 6 bases, with 13 bases between the two germline ends. CDR1 and CDR2 (germline): MGHRA, YSYEKL. The CDR3 DNA reads TGCGCCAGCAGCCAAGGAGGCTCCCAACGCAATGAGCAGTTCTTC. Protein sequence: CASSQGGSQRNEQFF.

The genes are TRBV28 and TRBJ1-2; tentative D call: TRBD1 (6 bases). This CDR3 has 16 residues. The germline gives CDR1 MDHEN, CDR2 SYDVKM. Trimming removed 3 bases at V and 3 bases at J, with 17 bases between. CDR3 DNA sequence: TGTGCCAGCAGTTTTCCCCGGACAGTATTTGACTATGGCTACACCTTC. This codes for CASSFPRTVFDYGYTF.

This chain joins TRBV5-4 and TRBJ2-5, with 12 bases identical to TRBD2. The CDR3 runs to 19 residues. CDR1 is SGHNT and CDR2 is YYREEE in the germline V gene (reference sequence). Trimming at V came to 0 bases and at J to 6 bases, leaving 15 bases not matched to a gene. The CDR3 region is CASSLGSSGRARTGQTQYF. DNA of the CDR3: TGTGCCAGCAGCTTGGGGTCTAGCGGGAGGGCTCGAACCGGGCAGACCCAGTACTTC. Together with reference TRBV5-4 and TRBJ2-5, the CDR3 gives the full variable domain: ETGVTQSPTHLIKTRGQQVTLRCSSQSGHNTVSWYQQALGQGPQFIFQYYREEENGRGNFPPRFSGLQFPNYSSELNVNALELDDSALYLCASSLGSSGRARTGQTQYFGPGTRLLVL.

This chain connects TRBV5-4 to TRBJ2-7; possible D gene TRBD1, 6 bases. Germline V CDR1 and CDR2: SGHNT, YYREEE (reference sequence). V was cut by 1 base and J by 1 base, with 12 bases left in between. The CDR3 is 15 amino acids. The CDR3 DNA is TGTGCCAGCAGCTTGATCGGACAGAATTCCTACGAGCAGTACTTC. Translation: CASSLIGQNSYEQYF. Drawing the rest from reference TRBV5-4 and TRBJ2-7, the complete variable domain is ETGVTQSPTHLIKTRGQQVTLRCSSQSGHNTVSWYQQALGQGPQFIFQYYREEENGRGNFPPRFSGLQFPNYSSELNVNALELDDSALYLCASSLIGQNSYEQYFGPGTRLTVT.

DNA of the CDR3: TGTGCCAGCAGCGTAGTAGTACAGAACACTGAAGCTTTCTTT. Protein: CASSVVVQNTEAFF. The chain joins TRBV9 to TRBJ1-1; D is unclear. The CDR3 consists of 14 residues. The germline CDR1 and CDR2 sequences are SGDLS and YYNGEE. Trimming removed 0 bases from V and 1 base from J, with 7 bases in between.

This chain links TRBV6-2 or TRBV6-3 with TRBJ1-5; perhaps TRBD1 as D (5 bases). The CDR3 extends over 18 amino acids. Germline CDR1 reads MNHEY; CDR2 reads SVGEGT. Trimming cost V 7 bases and J 0 bases, with 22 bases left between them. CDR3 amino acids: CASTPGTGRYLSNQPQHF. DNA of the CDR3: TGTGCCAGCACCCCTGGGACGGGACGGTATCTTAGCAATCAGCCCCAGCATTTT.

The rearrangement joins TRBV7-3 to TRBJ2-2, with D possibly TRBD2 on 5 matching bases. The CDR3 runs 16 residues. Trimming shortened V by 4 bases and J by 1 base, and 13 bases separated the two germline ends. Germline assignment: CDR1 SGHTA and CDR2 FQGTGA. The CDR3 DNA is TGTGCCAGCAGCTCCGGAGGTTCAGGGAACACCGGGGAGCTGTTTTTT. Its translation: CASSSGGSGNTGELFF.

The V call is TRBV7-9, the J call TRBJ2-5; maybe TRBD2 (6 bases). The CDR3 is 14 amino acids. The germline gives CDR1 SEHNR, CDR2 FQNEAQ (reference sequence). Trimming took off 5 bases at V and 5 bases at J, with 15 bases between the two ends. Here the CDR3 reads CASSQTQSGETQYF. DNA for the CDR3: TGTGCCAGCAGCCAGACTCAAAGCGGGGAGACCCAGTACTTC.

The chain couples TRBV7-9 to TRBJ2-7, with unresolved D. Looked up from germline, CDR1 is SEHNR and CDR2 is FQNEAQ (reference sequence). V lost 5 bases, J lost 2 bases, and 4 bases lay in between. This CDR3 is 11 amino acids long. The chain's CDR3 is CASSRTYEQYF. The CDR3 DNA sequence: TGTGCCAGCAGCCGGACCTACGAGCAGTACTTC. The variable domain in full, completed from reference TRBV7-9 and TRBJ2-7, reads DTGVSQNPRHKITKRGQNVTFRCDPISEHNRLYWYRQTLGQGPEFLTYFQNEAQLEKSRLLSDRFSAERPKGSFSTLEIQRTEQGDSAMYLCASSRTYEQYFGPGTRLTVT.

This clone has a handful of counts. The rearrangement uses TRBV27 and TRBJ2-7, with 7 bases lining up with TRBD1. The CDR3 covers 14 residues. V was clipped by 2 bases and J by 2 bases; unmatched bases: 3. Germline CDR1 and CDR2: MNHEY and SMNVEV (reference sequence). Here the CDR3 reads CASSLTGAAYEQYF. As DNA, the CDR3 is TGTGCCAGCAGTTTAACAGGGGCCGCCTACGAGCAGTACTTC.

This clone was seen just once. V and J are TRBV11-2 and TRBJ2-1; 9 positions match TRBD2. The germline V gene has CDR1 SGHAT and CDR2 FQNNGV. CDR3 length: 17 residues. J gave up 0 bases and V 5 bases, and 8 bases lay outside the gene matches. The CDR3 is CASSRRSGRSSYNEQFF. CDR3 DNA: TGTGCCAGCAGCCGGCGGAGCGGGAGGTCCTCCTACAATGAGCAGTTCTTC.

The V and J genes are TRBV28 and TRBJ2-7; perhaps TRBD2 as D (6 bases). CDR3 length equals 14 residues. V lost 5 bases and J 0 bases, leaving 11 bases between the germline ends. CDR1 and CDR2 (germline): MDHEN, SYDVKM. The CDR3 DNA follows: TGTGCCAGCAGTCCGGGACTTAGCTCCTACGAGCAGTACTTC. Translation: CASSPGLSSYEQYF.

The chain joins TRBV5-1 to TRBJ1-6, with D possibly TRBD1 on 6 matching bases. Germline assignment: CDR1 SGHRS and CDR2 YFSETQ. The CDR3 runs to 15 residues. Deletions cut 2 bases from V and 8 bases from J, with 14 bases between. The CDR3 region is CASSLLGAGDSPLHF. The CDR3, as DNA: TGCGCCAGCAGCTTATTGGGGGCTGGTGATTCACCCCTCCACTTT.

The V gene is TRBV6-5, the J gene TRBJ1-4; 9 nucleotides agree with TRBD1. Germline V lookup: CDR1 MNHEY, CDR2 SVGAGI. CDR3 length: 14 residues. The V and J ends lost 6 bases and 6 bases, in that order; junction bases with no gene match: 5. CDR3 region: CASSQGQGYEKLFF. Written as DNA, the CDR3 is TGTGCCAGCAGCCAGGGACAGGGATATGAAAAACTGTTTTTT.